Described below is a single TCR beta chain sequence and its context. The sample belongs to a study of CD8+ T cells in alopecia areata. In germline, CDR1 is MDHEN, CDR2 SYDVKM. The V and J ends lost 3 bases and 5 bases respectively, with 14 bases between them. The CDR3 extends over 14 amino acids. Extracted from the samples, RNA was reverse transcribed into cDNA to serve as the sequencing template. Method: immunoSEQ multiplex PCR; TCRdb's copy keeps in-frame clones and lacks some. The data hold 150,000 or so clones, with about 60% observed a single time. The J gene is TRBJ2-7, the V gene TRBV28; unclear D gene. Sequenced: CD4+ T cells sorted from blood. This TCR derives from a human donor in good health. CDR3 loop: CASSFGGPKDEQYF. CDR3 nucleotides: TGTGCCAGCAGTTTCGGTGGACCCAAAGACGAGCAGTACTTC.